The clone carrying this T cell receptor beta chain was detected only a few times. Its antigen is unknown. The sample originates from a study of cytomegalovirus exposure and HLA in healthy donors. Overall study: Sequencing of about 179 million T cells in an earlier analysis found some 100 million unique TCR beta sequences. Whole-study findings and limits: A later analysis linked a missense DCLRE1C variant to TCR beta V- and J-gene trimming. Later work associated over 15,000 TCR beta sequences with HLA alleles at 0.05 false discovery rate. Per a later analysis, HLA-associated TCR beta chains showed more clonal expansion than other, equally common TCR beta chains.

CDR1 is KGHSY and CDR2 is FQNENV in the germline V gene. The CDR3 sequence is 14 residues long. Trimming took off 4 bases at V and 3 bases at J, with 12 bases between the two ends. In the PCR, 60 Vbeta and 13 Jbeta primers were used. The protocol was immunoSEQ multiplex PCR, while the TCRdb copy is restricted to in-frame clones and leaves out a portion. This repertoire shows some 150,000 clones, 50% to 75% found once; its top ten account for 2% to 3%. This TCR was recovered from a woman between 40 and 50 years old in good health and CMV-seronegative. The chain has TRBV16 and TRBJ1-2; D uncertain. The sequencing sample was made of PBMCs. The CDR3 reads CASSLVREDYGYTF. Written as DNA, the CDR3 is TGTGCCAGCAGCCTTGTGCGGGAGGACTATGGCTACACCTTC.